One T cell receptor beta chain is described in this entry. Its antigen remains unknown. The sample originates from a study of T cell responses to AZD1222 COVID-19 vaccine. Points from the study as a whole: Donors were mostly white British, more females; clonal diversity possibly underestimated. The repertoires were collected only after the peak T cell response. Epitopes outside B.1.351 and B.1.1.7 mutated regions reportedly drew nearly half of spike TCRs.

The repertoire was sequenced with immunoSEQ multiplex PCR; TCRdb's copy has only in-frame clones and lacks some. The sample includes some 130,000 clones, around four fifths of them seen just once. Looked up from germline, CDR1 is LGHDT and CDR2 is YNNKEL (reference sequence). The CDR3 consists of 15 residues. V lost 4 bases, J lost 4 bases, and 5 bases stayed unmatched. The starting material was peripheral blood, obtained on day 0 of AZD1222 vaccination. This chain connects TRBV3-1 (or the pseudogene TRBV3-2) to TRBJ2-1, with 9 positions matching TRBD1. This TCR came from an adult in good health. Here the CDR3 DNA reads TGTGCCAGCAGCCCCCGGGACAGGGCTTACAATGAGCAGTTCTTC. Translation gives CASSPRDRAYNEQFF.